The 13 T cell receptor beta chains below were found in one sample sequenced in a study. TCRdb analysed the 5' RACE reads with MiXCR anew, one entry per CDR3 protein. The sample carries nearly 55,000 distinct CDR3 sequences, about 24% recorded once. Sequencing was done on a sample of tumor-infiltrating naive CD4+ T cells sorted from the breast tumor. The subset here: naive CD4+ T cells, CD4+CD45RA+CD25-. The receptor source for this set is a female donor with breast cancer.

The rearrangement joins TRBV2 to TRBJ2-7; D is perhaps TRBD1 (5 bases). This CDR3 comprises 14 residues. Germline CDR1 SNHLY, CDR2 FYNNEI. The V gene lost 6 bases and the J gene lost 0 bases, with 12 bases spanning the gap. For the CDR3, the DNA is TGTGCCAGCAGAAATCAGGGCGGCTCCTACGAGCAGTACTTC. It encodes CASRNQGGSYEQYF.

The chain couples TRBV11-3 to TRBJ2-3; D assignment may be TRBD1 or TRBD2 (5 bases each). Trimming left V 5 bases short and J 0 bases short, with 9 bases between. The V gene's germline CDR1 is SGHNT and CDR2 YENEEA. This CDR3 is 14 amino acids long. CDR3 DNA: TGTGCCAGCAGCCGAGGGGCTAGCACAGATACGCAGTATTTT. It translates to CASSRGASTDTQYF.

Only a few counts were recorded for this clonotype. The V call is TRBV30, the J call TRBJ2-4, with D possibly TRBD2 on 5 matching bases. Trimming cost V 0 bases and J 7 bases, with 13 bases left between them. The CDR3 length is 14 residues. CDR1 and CDR2 (germline): GTSNPN, SVGIG (reference sequence). In DNA, the CDR3 is TGTGCCTGGAGTGTTCAGGCGGGTTTTAACATTCAGTACTTC. Its protein product is CAWSVQAGFNIQYF. The complete variable domain, with remaining parts taken from reference TRBV30 and TRBJ2-4, reads SQTIHQWPATLVQPVGSPLSLECTVEGTSNPNLYWYRQAAGRGLQLLFYSVGIGQISSEVPQNLSASRPQDRQFILSSKKLLLSDSGFYLCAWSVQAGFNIQYFGAGTRLSVL.

Here the CDR3 DNA reads TGCAGTGTTCAGACAGGGTGGTCCTACAATGAGCAGTTCTTC. Translated: CSVQTGWSYNEQFF. This chain links TRBV20-1 with TRBJ2-1, with 7 positions matching TRBD1. After removal of 7 bases from V and 1 base from J, the junction contained 7 bases not matched to a gene. CDR1 DFQATT and CDR2 SNEGSKA come from the germline V gene (reference sequence). The CDR3 totals 14 residues.

The table lists this clonotype with a few counts. The CDR3 DNA is TGTGCCAGCAGTTACTCGATCTTGCAAACCTACGAGCAGTACTTC. Encoded protein: CASSYSILQTYEQYF. The gene calls are TRBV6-5 and TRBJ2-7; D call uncertain. V shed 0 bases and J shed 2 bases, with 11 bases lying between them. Germline V gives CDR1 MNHEY, CDR2 SVGAGI. There are 15 residues in the CDR3.

J is TRBJ2-7 and V is TRBV7-2, with 7 bases identical to TRBD1. CDR1 is SGHTA, CDR2 FQGNSA, per germline. After removal of 4 bases from V and 1 base from J, the junction contained 7 bases not matched to a gene. The CDR3 totals 15 residues. The CDR3, as DNA: TGTGCCAGCAGCTGGGACAGCCAAAGGTCCTACGAGCAGTACTTC. Its protein product is CASSWDSQRSYEQYF. Complete variable domain (other parts from reference TRBV7-2 and TRBJ2-7): GAGVSQSPSNKVTEKGKDVELRCDPISGHTALYWYRQSLGQGLEFLIYFQGNSAPDKSGLPSDRFSAERTGGSVSTLTIQRTQQEDSAVYLCASSWDSQRSYEQYFGPGTRLTVT.

This chain links TRBV28 with TRBJ1-4; D perhaps matches TRBD1 (5 bases). The CDR3 is made up of 15 amino acids. CDR1 is MDHEN, CDR2 SYDVKM, per germline. V lost 4 bases and J lost 8, with 17 bases in between. Written as DNA, the CDR3 is TGTGCCAGCAGTTCCTCAGGGATTCCGGAAGAAAAACTGTTTTTT. As protein: CASSSSGIPEEKLFF.

This chain joins TRBV6-5 and TRBJ2-1; D unresolved. CDR1 MNHEY and CDR2 SVGAGI come from the germline V gene. This CDR3 has 14 residues. The germline V and J ends were trimmed by 0 bases and 4 bases, with 7 bases remaining between them. This CDR3 is CASSYSSLYNEQFF. The CDR3 DNA follows: TGTGCCAGCAGTTACTCCTCCCTTTACAATGAGCAGTTCTTC.

The chain joins TRBV7-9 to TRBJ1-1; maybe TRBD1 (6 bases). V was trimmed by 4 bases and J by 1 base, leaving 13 bases between them. The length of the CDR3 is 15 residues. Germline V gene sequence: CDR1 SEHNR, CDR2 FQNEAQ (reference sequence). The CDR3 protein is CASSSGGAGNTEAFF. The CDR3 DNA reads TGTGCCAGCAGCTCCGGGGGGGCAGGGAACACTGAAGCTTTCTTT.

The V gene is TRBV7-8, the J gene TRBJ2-1, with 8 bases identical to TRBD2. With 6 bases clipped from V and 8 bases from J, the junction kept 15 bases outside the gene matches. In germline, CDR1 is SGHVS, CDR2 FQNEAQ. There are 16 residues in the CDR3. The CDR3 here is CASRSSCGGRFYEQFF. As DNA, the CDR3 is TGTGCCAGCAGGTCTAGTTGTGGCGGGAGGTTCTATGAGCAGTTCTTC. Filled out from reference TRBV7-8 and TRBJ2-1, the complete variable domain reads GAGVSQSPRYKVAKRGQDVALRCDPISGHVSLFWYQQALGQGPEFLTYFQNEAQLDKSGLPSDRFFAERPEGSVSTLKIQRTQQEDSAVYLCASRSSCGGRFYEQFFGPGTRLTVL.

This clonotype was detected only a few times. The V gene is TRBV12-3 or TRBV12-4, the J gene TRBJ2-1; D uncertain. The CDR3 consists of 15 residues. The ends were cut back, 3 bases at V and 0 bases at J, with 9 bases in the middle. The CDR3 DNA follows: TGTGCCAGCAGTTTCAGGCAGGCCTCCTACAATGAGCAGTTCTTC. This gives the protein CASSFRQASYNEQFF.

Details on this clonotype: One base away lies a much larger clone, so this may be a sequencing read error. The CDR3 region has the DNA TGCAGTGCTAGCCCCCTGACAGATTATGGCTGCACCTTC. Its protein is CSASPLTDYGCTF. The V gene is TRBV20-1, the J gene TRBJ1-2; possible D gene TRBD1, 5 bases. This CDR3 region has 13 residues. Germline V gene sequence: CDR1 DFQATT, CDR2 SNEGSKA (reference sequence).

This clonotype was counted ten times or more. This sequence joins TRBV20-1 and TRBJ2-7, with TRBD1 identical over 8 bases. The CDR3 is 15 amino acids. Germline loops: CDR1 DFQATT, CDR2 SNEGSKA (reference sequence). V dropped 0 bases and J dropped 0; count of bases not matched to a gene: 4. DNA of the CDR3: TGCAGTGCTAGAGATACAGGGGGTCCCTCCTACGAGCAGTACTTC. Translation gives CSARDTGGPSYEQYF.